This entry is about one TCR beta chain. Its antigen remains unidentified. The data were produced by immunoSEQ multiplex PCR, yet TCRdb's version contains in-frame clones alone and is incomplete. This table holds 250,000 to 300,000 clones, 65% to 90% found once. The CDR3 totals 14 residues. The trim removed 6 bases at V and 7 bases at J, leaving 11 bases unmatched. Germline V gives CDR1 SEHNR, CDR2 FQNEAQ (reference sequence). This sample stems from a study of cytomegalovirus exposure and HLA in healthy donors. General study points: Later, an analysis found that TCR clusters from the first cohort tended to co-occur in the 120 validation repertoires.

Specimen: PBMCs. The receptor comes from a woman aged 18-29 years in good health and CMV-seronegative. The chain carries TRBV7-9 and TRBJ2-5, with TRBD2 matching 7 bases. CDR3 DNA sequence: TGTGCCAGCAGTCCCGGACTAGTTCCGGCGACCCAGTACTTC. It specifies CASSPGLVPATQYF.